A selection of T cell receptor beta chains follows, all from one sample in a study of shared clonotypes between healthy human individuals. Using immunoSEQ multiplex PCR, the repertoire was profiled, and TCRdb retains in-frame clones only, with some absent. The sample contains about 380,000 clones, about 97% of which appear only once. The source material was memory CD8+ T cells sorted from blood. All receptors come from a man under 40 in good health. CDR3s include the opening cysteine and the closing phenylalanine or tryptophan. Clone sizes are given selectively: once, few, many, or a class where the clone is expanded.

abundance	v_gene	CDR3aa
-	TRBV5-1	CASSFGTDTQYF
-	TRBV11-3	CASSFRQGEYF
-	TRBV2	CASSLRDGSSYEQYF
once	TRBV6-5	CASSLGQGGDTGELFF
-	TRBV5-1	CASRGLDETQYF
-	TRBV5-1	CASSFPGVPANYGYTF
once	TRBV7-9	CASSFRGGDTEAFF
-	TRBV2	CASSERQAYSYEQYF
-	TRBV7-5	CARPLKDNYGYTF
once	TRBV2	CATSILETDTQYF
-	TRBV30	CAWSLGAGANVLTF
-	TRBV11-2	CASSLRGAETQYF
-	TRBV9	CASSVGTSGRAPYNEQFF
once	TRBV10-3	CAISESFDRVGETQYF
once	TRBV7-2	CASSLVAGETTQPQHF
-	TRBV28	CASSSQGPGTEAFF
-	TRBV6-1	CASSDFYEQYF
-	TRBV6-1	CASSVSGTEQYF
-	TRBV27	CASSLVGHANTEAFF
-	TRBV5-6	CASSLFRGVAGIYNSPLHF
-	TRBV2	CASSDPRGDTQYF
-	TRBV6-6	CASSYRDNSPLHF
-	TRBV28	CASNAGGGGLYEQYF
once	TRBV6-5	CASSYTRPTRNEQFF
once	TRBV18	CASSPGITEAFF
-	TRBV27	CVPALGRQGLYEQYF
-	TRBV7-9	CASSPPLGARETQYF
-	TRBV5-1	CASSLGGQIQETQYF
-	TRBV11-2	CASSVNRGTQYF
-	TRBV19	CASSVQGRNQPQHF
-	TRBV30	CAWTPKKETQYF
-	TRBV11-1	CASSAGGAVSPLHF
-	TRBV30	CAAQGAGRQFF